The 16 T cell receptor beta chains in this list originate from one sample, sequenced in a study of CD8+ T cells in alopecia areata. RNA was isolated and reverse transcribed to cDNA, the sequencing template. TCRdb's table, derived via immunoSEQ multiplex PCR, lists solely in-frame clones and lacks some. The sample consists of 120,000 or so clones, around 50% of them appearing once. Sequences were obtained from NKG2D-low CD8+ T cells sorted from blood. The origin of the receptors is a human donor with alopecia areata.

The chain uses TRBV2 and TRBJ2-7, with 9 bases aligning to TRBD1. Germline CDR1 SNHLY, CDR2 FYNNEI. This CDR3 region has 13 residues. With V trimmed by 5 bases and J by 4 bases, 3 bases remained unmatched. The CDR3 DNA reads TGTGCCAGCAGTACCGGGACAGGGTACGAGCAGTACTTC. This sequence encodes CASSTGTGYEQYF.

The V and J genes are TRBV2 and TRBJ2-1; D is ambiguous. Trimming shortened V by 2 bases and J by 4 bases, and 0 bases separated the two germline ends. Germline V gives CDR1 SNHLY, CDR2 FYNNEI. This CDR3 spans 11 amino acids. DNA of the CDR3: TGTGCCAGCAGTGAATACAATGAGCAGTTCTTC. Its translation: CASSEYNEQFF.

The chain uses TRBV9 and TRBJ1-2; 10 nucleotides align to TRBD1. Looked up from germline, CDR1 is SGDLS and CDR2 is YYNGEE. There are 15 residues in the CDR3. J gave up 6 bases and V 2 bases, and 7 bases lay outside the gene matches. CDR3 protein: CASSVTTGGANGYTF. The DNA of the CDR3 is TGTGCCAGCAGCGTCACGACAGGGGGCGCAAATGGCTACACCTTC.

This clone came up a few times. The chain couples TRBV29-1 to TRBJ1-2; D not resolved. Germline assignment: CDR1 SQVTM and CDR2 ANQGSEA. The CDR3 consists of 13 residues. Trimming pared 5 bases from V and 2 bases from J, leaving 12 bases between. CDR3 nucleotide sequence: TGCAGCGTTCGAGTGACTCGAAACTATGGCTACACCTTC. This encodes CSVRVTRNYGYTF. Combining the CDR3 with reference TRBV29-1 and TRBJ1-2 gives the whole variable domain SAVISQKPSRDICQRGTSLTIQCQVDSQVTMMFWYRQQPGQSLTLIATANQGSEATYESGFVIDKFPISRPNLTFSTLTVSNMSPEDSSIYLCSVRVTRNYGYTFGSGTRLTVV.

In nucleotides, the CDR3 is TGCGCCAGCAGCCAACACATTGCAGAATACAATGAGCAGTTCTTC. Translation gives CASSQHIAEYNEQFF. This chain links TRBV4-1 with TRBJ2-1; D gene unclear. The CDR3 spans 15 residues. Trimming pared 2 bases from V and 4 bases from J, leaving 12 bases between. Germline V gives CDR1 MGHRA, CDR2 YSYEKL.

The J gene is TRBJ2-1, the V gene TRBV29-1; TRBD2 is a possible D gene (5 bases). Trimming pared 3 bases from V and 0 bases from J, leaving 12 bases between. In germline, CDR1 is SQVTM, CDR2 ANQGSEA. The CDR3 contains 15 residues. CDR3 in DNA: TGCAGCGTTGATACCGGACTGAGCTCCTACAATGAGCAGTTCTTC. Its protein product is CSVDTGLSSYNEQFF.

V and J are TRBV29-1 and TRBJ1-2; D gene ambiguous. Germline CDR1 SQVTM, CDR2 ANQGSEA. The CDR3 has 12 residues. The germline V and J ends were trimmed by 0 bases and 6 bases, with 8 bases remaining between them. The CDR3 DNA follows: TGCAGCGTTGAAGATCGGGGAAATGGCTACACCTTC. It is translated as CSVEDRGNGYTF.

A few counts support this clone. The chain joins TRBV4-1 to TRBJ1-2; unclear D gene. In germline, CDR1 is MGHRA, CDR2 YSYEKL. V shed 4 bases and J shed 13 bases, with 7 bases lying between them. The CDR3 has 9 amino acids. CDR3 in DNA: TGCGCCAGCAGCCCACCGCCCACCTTC. This gives the protein CASSPPPTF.

The chain recombines TRBV2 with TRBJ2-3; D is unclear. Trimming removed 4 bases from V and 15 bases from J, with 14 bases in between. There are 11 residues in the CDR3. Germline V lookup: CDR1 SNHLY, CDR2 FYNNEI. The CDR3 sequence is CASSASFVQYF. The CDR3, as DNA: TGTGCCAGCAGTGCATCGTTTGTTCAATATTTT. Based on the CDR3 plus reference TRBV2 and TRBJ2-3, the full variable domain is EPEVTQTPSHQVTQMGQEVILRCVPISNHLYFYWYRQILGQKVEFLVSFYNNEISEKSEIFDDQFSVERPDGSNFTLKIRSTKLEDSAMYFCASSASFVQYFGPGTRLTVL.

The chain links TRBV2 to TRBJ2-3, with TRBD1 identical over 9 bases. In germline, CDR1 is SNHLY, CDR2 FYNNEI. V lost 8 bases to trimming and J lost 0 bases; unmatched junction nucleotides: 3. The CDR3 is 14 amino acids. The chain's CDR3 is CASRTGESTDTQYF. The CDR3 nucleotides are TGTGCCAGCCGGACAGGGGAGAGCACAGATACGCAGTATTTT.

The rearrangement links TRBV29-1 to TRBJ2-7; a possible D gene is TRBD2 (5 bases). This CDR3 spans 12 amino acids. The V gene lost 3 bases and the J gene lost 3 bases, with 9 bases spanning the gap. Per germline, CDR1 SQVTM and CDR2 ANQGSEA. The CDR3 here is CSVDLRGYEQYF. The CDR3 DNA reads as TGCAGCGTTGACCTCCGGGGCTACGAGCAGTACTTC.

Only a few counts were recorded for this clone. The V gene is TRBV27, the J gene TRBJ2-2, with 8 bases identical to TRBD2. The ends lost 4 bases at V and 0 bases at J; junction bases unmatched: 4. The CDR3 runs 16 residues. Germline loops: CDR1 MNHEY, CDR2 SMNVEV (reference sequence). CDR3 nucleotide sequence: TGTGCCAGCAGTTGGGTAGCGGGGTCGAACACCGGGGAGCTGTTTTTT. It specifies CASSWVAGSNTGELFF.

This clone was seen only a few times. The V gene is TRBV29-1, the J gene TRBJ1-4; 8 bases agree with TRBD1. The V and J ends lost 6 bases and 5 bases, in that order; junction bases with no gene match: 5. The CDR3 totals 13 residues. The V gene's germline CDR1 is SQVTM and CDR2 ANQGSEA. The CDR3 sequence: CSVAGQGNEKLFF. Written as DNA, the CDR3 is TGCAGCGTCGCCGGACAGGGAAATGAAAAACTGTTTTTT.

This clone was recorded a few times. This chain connects TRBV14 to TRBJ2-3, with TRBD2 as a possible D gene (6 bases). V lost 4 bases and J 4 bases, leaving 9 bases between the germline ends. This CDR3 comprises 13 residues. Germline V CDR1 and CDR2: SGHDN, FVKESK. Written as DNA, the CDR3 is TGTGCCAGCAGCCGGGAGGAGGCAGATACGCAGTATTTT. As protein: CASSREEADTQYF.

This clone came up a few times. The chain has TRBV5-5 and TRBJ2-1; tentatively, D is TRBD1 (6 bases). Trimming removed 3 bases at V and 7 bases at J, with 14 bases between. Germline V gene data show CDR1 as SGHKS and CDR2 as YYEKEE (reference sequence). CDR3 length equals 14 residues. The CDR3 DNA is TGTGCCAGCAGCTCCGGGACATCTCAGAATGAGCAGTTCTTC. Its translation is CASSSGTSQNEQFF.

The chain links TRBV27 to TRBJ2-3, with TRBD1 identical over 7 bases. The CDR3 contains 11 residues. Germline CDR1 MNHEY, CDR2 SMNVEV (reference sequence). J lost 7 bases, V lost 8 bases, and 3 bases had no gene match. The CDR3 sequence is CASRTGYTQYF. As DNA, the CDR3 is TGTGCCAGCCGGACAGGCTATACGCAGTATTTT.